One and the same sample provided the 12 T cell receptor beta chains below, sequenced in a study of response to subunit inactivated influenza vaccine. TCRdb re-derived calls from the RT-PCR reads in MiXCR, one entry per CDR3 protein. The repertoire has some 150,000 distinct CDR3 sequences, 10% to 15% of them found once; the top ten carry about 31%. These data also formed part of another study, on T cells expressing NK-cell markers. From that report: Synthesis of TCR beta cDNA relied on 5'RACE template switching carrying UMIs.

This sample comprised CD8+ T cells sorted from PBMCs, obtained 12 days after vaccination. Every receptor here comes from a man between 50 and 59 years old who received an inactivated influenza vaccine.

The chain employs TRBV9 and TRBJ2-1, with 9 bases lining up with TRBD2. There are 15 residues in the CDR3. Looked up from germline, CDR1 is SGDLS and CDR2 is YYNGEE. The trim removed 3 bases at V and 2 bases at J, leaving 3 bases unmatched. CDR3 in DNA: TGTGCCAGCAGCGGGGCGGGGGGGCCCTACAATGAGCAGTTCTTC. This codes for CASSGAGGPYNEQFF.

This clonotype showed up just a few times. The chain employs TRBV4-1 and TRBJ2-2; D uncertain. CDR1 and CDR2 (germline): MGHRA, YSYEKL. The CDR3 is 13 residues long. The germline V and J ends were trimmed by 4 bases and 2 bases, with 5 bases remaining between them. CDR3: CASSPFNTGELFF. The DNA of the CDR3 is TGCGCCAGCAGCCCCTTTAACACCGGGGAGCTGTTTTTT.

The chain's CDR3 is CASSSSTTGGAHYGYTF. In nucleotides, the CDR3 is TGCGCCAGCAGCTCGAGCACCACAGGGGGCGCGCACTATGGCTACACCTTC. The chain joins TRBV4-3 to TRBJ1-2, with 9 nucleotides matching TRBD1. Germline lookup yields CDR1 LGHNA and CDR2 YSLEER. The CDR3 consists of 17 residues. J was trimmed by 3 bases and V by 5 bases; bases with no gene match: 13.

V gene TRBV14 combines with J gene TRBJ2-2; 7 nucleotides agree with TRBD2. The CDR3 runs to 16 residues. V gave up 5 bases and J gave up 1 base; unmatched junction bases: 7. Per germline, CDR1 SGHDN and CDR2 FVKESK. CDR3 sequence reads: CASSDQAGWNTGELFF. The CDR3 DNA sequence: TGTGCCAGCAGCGACCAAGCGGGATGGAACACCGGGGAGCTGTTTTTT. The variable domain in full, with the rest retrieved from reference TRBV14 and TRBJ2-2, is EAGVTQFPSHSVIEKGQTVTLRCDPISGHDNLYWYRRVMGKEIKFLLHFVKESKQDESGMPNNRFLAERTGGTYSTLKVQPAELEDSGVYFCASSDQAGWNTGELFFGEGSRLTVL.

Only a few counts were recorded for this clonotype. The CDR3 DNA follows: TGTGCCAGCAGTCATGACAGGGGGATAGCCAAAAACATTCAGTACTTC. This sequence encodes CASSHDRGIAKNIQYF. The chain uses TRBV6-1 and TRBJ2-4, with 9 bases fitting TRBD1. From germline, CDR1 is MNHNS and CDR2 SASEGT. The CDR3 loop spans 16 amino acids. With 5 bases clipped from V and 0 bases from J, the junction kept 5 bases outside the gene matches.

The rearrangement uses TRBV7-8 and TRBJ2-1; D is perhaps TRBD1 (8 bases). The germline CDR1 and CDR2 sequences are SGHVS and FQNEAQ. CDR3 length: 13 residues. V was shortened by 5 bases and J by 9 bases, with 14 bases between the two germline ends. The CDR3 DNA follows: TGTGCCAGCAGCCCCCACAGGGGGGGTGAGCAGTTCTTC. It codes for CASSPHRGGEQFF.

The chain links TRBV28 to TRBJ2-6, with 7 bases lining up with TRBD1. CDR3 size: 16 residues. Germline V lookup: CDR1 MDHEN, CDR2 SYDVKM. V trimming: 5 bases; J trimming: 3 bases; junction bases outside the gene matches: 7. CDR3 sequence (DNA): TGTGCCAGCAGTCCTGAGACAGGGAGTGGGGCCAACGTCCTGACTTTC. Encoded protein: CASSPETGSGANVLTF.

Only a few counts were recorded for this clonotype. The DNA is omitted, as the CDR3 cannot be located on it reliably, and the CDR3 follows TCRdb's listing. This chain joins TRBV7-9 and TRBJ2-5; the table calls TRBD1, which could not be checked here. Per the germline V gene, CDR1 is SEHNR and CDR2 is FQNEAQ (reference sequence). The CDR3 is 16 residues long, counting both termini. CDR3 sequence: CASSLVLRAGIETQYF.

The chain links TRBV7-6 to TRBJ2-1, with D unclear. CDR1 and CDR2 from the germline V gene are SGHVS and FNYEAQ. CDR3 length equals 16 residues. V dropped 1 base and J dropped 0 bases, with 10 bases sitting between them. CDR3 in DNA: TGTGCCAGCAGCTTAGGAGGAAGGAGCTCCTACAATGAGCAGTTCTTC. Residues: CASSLGGRSSYNEQFF.

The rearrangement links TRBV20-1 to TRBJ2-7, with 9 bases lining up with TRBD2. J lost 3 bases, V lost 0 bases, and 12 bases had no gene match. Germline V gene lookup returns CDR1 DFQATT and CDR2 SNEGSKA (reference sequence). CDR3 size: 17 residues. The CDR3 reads CSARDLPSGAGYYEQYF. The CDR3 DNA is TGCAGTGCTAGAGATCTTCCTAGCGGGGCCGGATACTACGAGCAGTACTTC.

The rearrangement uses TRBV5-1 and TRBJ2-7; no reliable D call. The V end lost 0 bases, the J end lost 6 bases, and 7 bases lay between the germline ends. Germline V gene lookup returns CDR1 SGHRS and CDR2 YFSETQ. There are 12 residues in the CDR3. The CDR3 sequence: CASSLGIAEQYF. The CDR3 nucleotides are TGCGCCAGCAGCTTGGGGATTGCCGAGCAGTACTTC. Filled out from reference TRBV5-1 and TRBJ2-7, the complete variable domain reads KAGVTQTPRYLIKTRGQQVTLSCSPISGHRSVSWYQQTPGQGLQFLFEYFSETQRNKGNFPGRFSGRQFSNSRSEMNVSTLELGDSALYLCASSLGIAEQYFGPGTRLTVT.

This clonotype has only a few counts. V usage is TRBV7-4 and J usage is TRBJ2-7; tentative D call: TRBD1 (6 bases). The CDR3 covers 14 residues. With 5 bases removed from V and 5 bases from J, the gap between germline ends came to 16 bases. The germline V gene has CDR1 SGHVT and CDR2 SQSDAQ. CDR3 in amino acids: CASSPSQDSHEQYF. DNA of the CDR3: TGTGCCAGCAGCCCATCCCAGGACAGCCACGAGCAGTACTTC.